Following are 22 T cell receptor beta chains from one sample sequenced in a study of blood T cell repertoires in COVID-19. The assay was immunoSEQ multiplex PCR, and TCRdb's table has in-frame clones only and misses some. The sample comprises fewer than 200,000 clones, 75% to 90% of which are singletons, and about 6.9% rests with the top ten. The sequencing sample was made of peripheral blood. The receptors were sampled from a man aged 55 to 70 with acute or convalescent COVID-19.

In DNA, the CDR3 is TGCGCCAGCAGCTTGGCCGGACTAGCGGAGCACTACAATGAGCAGTTCTTC. This codes for CASSLAGLAEHYNEQFF. The rearrangement links TRBV5-1 to TRBJ2-1, with 10 nucleotides matching TRBD2. Per the germline V gene, CDR1 is SGHRS and CDR2 is YFSETQ. The ends lost 0 bases at V and 3 bases at J; junction bases unmatched: 6. The CDR3 has 17 residues.

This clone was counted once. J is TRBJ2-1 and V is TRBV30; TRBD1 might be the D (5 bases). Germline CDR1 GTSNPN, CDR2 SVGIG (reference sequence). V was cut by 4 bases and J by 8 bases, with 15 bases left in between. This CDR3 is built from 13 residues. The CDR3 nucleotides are TGTGCCTGGAAAGGGTCAGGGATGGATGAGCAGTTCTTC. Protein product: CAWKGSGMDEQFF.

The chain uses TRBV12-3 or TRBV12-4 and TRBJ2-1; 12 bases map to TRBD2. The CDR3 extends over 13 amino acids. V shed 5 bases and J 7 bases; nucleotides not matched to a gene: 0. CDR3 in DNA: TGTGCCAGCAGTGGACTAGCGGGGAATGAGCAGTTCTTC. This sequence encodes CASSGLAGNEQFF.

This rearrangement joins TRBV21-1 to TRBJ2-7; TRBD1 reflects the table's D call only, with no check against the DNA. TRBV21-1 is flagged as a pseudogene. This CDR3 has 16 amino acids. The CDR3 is CASSKERQGGNYEQYF. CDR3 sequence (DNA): TGTGCCAGCAGCAAAGAGCGACAGGGGGGAAACTACGAGCAGTACTTC.

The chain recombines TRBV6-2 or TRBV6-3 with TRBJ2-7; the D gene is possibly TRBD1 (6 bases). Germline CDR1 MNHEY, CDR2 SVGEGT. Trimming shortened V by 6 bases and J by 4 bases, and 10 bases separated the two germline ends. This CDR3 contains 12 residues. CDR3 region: CASSLRGYEQYF. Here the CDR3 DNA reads TGTGCCAGCAGCCTCAGGGGTTACGAGCAGTACTTC.

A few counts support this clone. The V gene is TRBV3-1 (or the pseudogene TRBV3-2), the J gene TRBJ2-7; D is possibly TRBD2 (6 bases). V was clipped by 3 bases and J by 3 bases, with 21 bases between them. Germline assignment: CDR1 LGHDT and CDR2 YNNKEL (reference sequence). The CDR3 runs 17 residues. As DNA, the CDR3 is TGTGCCAGCAGCCATGGAATCGGGGGAATTCCCAACTACGAGCAGTACTTC. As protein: CASSHGIGGIPNYEQYF.

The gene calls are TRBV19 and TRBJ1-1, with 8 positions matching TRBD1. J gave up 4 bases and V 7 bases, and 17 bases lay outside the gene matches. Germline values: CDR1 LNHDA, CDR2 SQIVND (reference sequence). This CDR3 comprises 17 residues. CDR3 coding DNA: TGTGCCAGTACCAGGGACAGGTTGAGCCGTTGGGCCACTGAAGCTTTCTTT. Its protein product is CASTRDRLSRWATEAFF.

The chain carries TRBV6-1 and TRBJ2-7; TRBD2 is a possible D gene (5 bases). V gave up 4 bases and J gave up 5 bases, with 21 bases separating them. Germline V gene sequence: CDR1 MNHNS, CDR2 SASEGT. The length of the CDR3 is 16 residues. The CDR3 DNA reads TGTGCCAGCAGTGGGACTTTTTACCTCCCCGAGAACGAGCAGTACTTC. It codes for CASSGTFYLPENEQYF.

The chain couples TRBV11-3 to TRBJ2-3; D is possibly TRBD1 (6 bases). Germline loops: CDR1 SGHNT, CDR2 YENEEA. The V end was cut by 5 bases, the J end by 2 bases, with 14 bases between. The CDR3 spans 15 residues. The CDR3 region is CASSQGLTHTDTQYF. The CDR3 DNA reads TGTGCCAGCAGCCAGGGGTTAACACACACAGATACGCAGTATTTT. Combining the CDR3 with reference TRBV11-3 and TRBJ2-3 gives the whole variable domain EAGVVQSPRYKIIEKKQPVAFWCNPISGHNTLYWYLQNLGQGPELLIRYENEEAVDDSQLPKDRFSAERLKGVDSTLKIQPAELGDSAVYLCASSQGLTHTDTQYFGPGTRLTVL.

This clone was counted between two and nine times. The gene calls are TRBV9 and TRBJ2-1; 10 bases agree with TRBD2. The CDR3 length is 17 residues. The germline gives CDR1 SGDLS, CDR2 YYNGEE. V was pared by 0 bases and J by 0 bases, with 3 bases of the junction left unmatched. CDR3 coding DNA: TGTGCCAGCAGCGTAGGGACTAGCGGCAGCTCCTACAATGAGCAGTTCTTC. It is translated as CASSVGTSGSSYNEQFF.

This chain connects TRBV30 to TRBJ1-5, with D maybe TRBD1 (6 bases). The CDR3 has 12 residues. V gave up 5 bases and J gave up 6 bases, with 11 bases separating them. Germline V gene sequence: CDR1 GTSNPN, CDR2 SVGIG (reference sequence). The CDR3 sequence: CAWRGAGQPQHF. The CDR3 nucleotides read TGTGCCTGGCGGGGGGCGGGTCAGCCCCAGCATTTT.

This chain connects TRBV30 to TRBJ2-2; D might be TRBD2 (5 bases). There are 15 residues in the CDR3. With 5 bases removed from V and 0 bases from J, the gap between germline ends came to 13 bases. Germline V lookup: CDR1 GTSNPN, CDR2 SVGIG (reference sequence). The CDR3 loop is CAWRTAAPNTGELFF. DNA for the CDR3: TGTGCCTGGCGGACTGCCGCCCCGAACACCGGGGAGCTGTTTTTT.

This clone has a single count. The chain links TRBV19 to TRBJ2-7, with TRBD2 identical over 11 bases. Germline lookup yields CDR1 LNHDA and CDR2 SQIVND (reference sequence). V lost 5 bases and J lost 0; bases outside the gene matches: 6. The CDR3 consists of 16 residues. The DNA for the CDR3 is TGTGCCAGTAGTCTCCGACTAGCGGGGCTCTCCTACGAGCAGTACTTC. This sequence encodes CASSLRLAGLSYEQYF.

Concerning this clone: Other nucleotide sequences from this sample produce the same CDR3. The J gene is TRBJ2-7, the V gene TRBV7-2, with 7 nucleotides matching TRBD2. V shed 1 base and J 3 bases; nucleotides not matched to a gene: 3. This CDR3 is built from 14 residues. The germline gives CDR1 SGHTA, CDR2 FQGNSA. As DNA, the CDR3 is TGTGCCAGCAGCTTAGGACTAGCAGGCTACGAGCAGTACTTC. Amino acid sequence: CASSLGLAGYEQYF.

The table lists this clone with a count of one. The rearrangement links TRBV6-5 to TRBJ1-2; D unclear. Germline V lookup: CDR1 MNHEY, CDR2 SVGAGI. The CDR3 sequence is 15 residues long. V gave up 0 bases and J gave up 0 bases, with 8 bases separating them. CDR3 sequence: CASSYSGLANYGYTF. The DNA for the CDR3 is TGTGCCAGCAGTTACTCGGGTCTAGCTAACTATGGCTACACCTTC.

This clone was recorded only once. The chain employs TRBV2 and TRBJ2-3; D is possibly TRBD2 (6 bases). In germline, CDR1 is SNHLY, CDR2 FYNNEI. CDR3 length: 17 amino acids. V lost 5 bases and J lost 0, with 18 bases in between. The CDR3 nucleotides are TGTGCCAGCAGTCGGGACTCGGCCCCCGGTAGCACAGATACGCAGTATTTT. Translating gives CASSRDSAPGSTDTQYF.

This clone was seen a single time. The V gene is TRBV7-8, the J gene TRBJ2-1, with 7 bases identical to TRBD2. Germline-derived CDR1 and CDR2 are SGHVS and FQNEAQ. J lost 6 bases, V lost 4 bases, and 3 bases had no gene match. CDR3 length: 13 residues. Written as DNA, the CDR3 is TGTGCCAGCAGCTCTAGCGGTACCAATGAGCAGTTCTTC. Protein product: CASSSSGTNEQFF.

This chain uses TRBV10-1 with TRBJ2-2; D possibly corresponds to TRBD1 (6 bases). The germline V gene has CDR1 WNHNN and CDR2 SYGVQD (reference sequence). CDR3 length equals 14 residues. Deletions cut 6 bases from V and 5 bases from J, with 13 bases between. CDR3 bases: TGCGCCAGCAGAGGACAGAGATGGACCGGGGAGCTGTTTTTT. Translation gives CASRGQRWTGELFF.

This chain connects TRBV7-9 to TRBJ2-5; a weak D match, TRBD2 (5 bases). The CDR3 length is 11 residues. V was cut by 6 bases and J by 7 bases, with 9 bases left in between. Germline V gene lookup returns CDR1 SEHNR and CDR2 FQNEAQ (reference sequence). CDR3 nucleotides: TGTGCCAGCAGTTGGGAGCTGACCCAGTACTTC. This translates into CASSWELTQYF.

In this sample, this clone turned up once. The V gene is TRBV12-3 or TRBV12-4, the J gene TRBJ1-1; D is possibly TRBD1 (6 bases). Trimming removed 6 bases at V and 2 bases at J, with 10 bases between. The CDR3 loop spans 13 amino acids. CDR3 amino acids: CASSLRGNTEAFF. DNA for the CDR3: TGTGCCAGCAGCCTCAGGGGAAACACTGAAGCTTTCTTT.

CDR3 amino acids: CASSQGQGNYGYTF. Written as DNA, the CDR3 is TGTGCCAGCAGCCAAGGACAGGGTAACTATGGCTACACCTTC. The V call is TRBV3-1 (or the pseudogene TRBV3-2), the J call TRBJ1-2; 7 positions match TRBD1. The V segment lost 1 base and the J segment 1 base; nucleotides outside the gene matches: 0. The length of the CDR3 is 14 residues. Germline V lookup: CDR1 LGHDT, CDR2 YNNKEL (reference sequence).

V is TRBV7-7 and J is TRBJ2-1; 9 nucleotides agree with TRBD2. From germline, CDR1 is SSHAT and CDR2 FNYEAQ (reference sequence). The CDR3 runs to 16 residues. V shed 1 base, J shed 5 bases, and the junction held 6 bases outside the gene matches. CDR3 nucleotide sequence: TGTGCCAGCAGCTTAGAGGCTAGCGGGAATCACAATGAGCAGTTCTTC. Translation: CASSLEASGNHNEQFF.